The present entry profiles one T cell receptor beta chain with its context. The source of the sample is a study of control samples from healthy donors and cancer patients. Assay used: immunoSEQ multiplex PCR; TCRdb lists only in-frame clones, some missing. The sample yields 230,000 or so clones, 85% to 95% seen once. The CDR3 covers 14 residues. Germline-derived CDR1 and CDR2 are LGHDT and YNNKEL (reference sequence). V was clipped by 4 bases and J by 4 bases, with 12 bases between them. The chain is built from TRBV3-1 (or the pseudogene TRBV3-2) and TRBJ2-3; D is unclear. This receptor was identified in a man aged 45-60 years in good health. The sequenced material came from blood. The chain's CDR3 is CASSPWPGPDTQYF. In DNA, the CDR3 is TGTGCCAGCAGCCCGTGGCCCGGGCCAGATACGCAGTATTTT.